This T cell receptor (beta chain) was retrieved from a study of blood T cell repertoires in COVID-19. Method: immunoSEQ multiplex PCR; TCRdb's copy keeps in-frame clones and lacks some. In the table there are about 21,000 clones, more than 90% of which are singletons. The sample consisted of peripheral blood. The receptor's source is a man between 65 and 80 years old with active COVID-19.

DNA for the CDR3: TGTGCCACCAGTGATCCTTCAGGGAGGAACACAGATACGCAGTATTTT. Protein sequence: CATSDPSGRNTDTQYF. The chain uses TRBV24-1 and TRBJ2-3, with D possibly being TRBD2 (6 bases). Trimming cost V 3 bases and J 2 bases, with 14 bases left between them. Germline lookup yields CDR1 KGHDR and CDR2 SFDVKD. This CDR3 has 16 residues.